This TCR beta chain was sequenced in a study of shared clonotypes between healthy human individuals. CDR3 length equals 14 residues. CDR1 GTSNPN and CDR2 SVGIG come from the germline V gene (reference sequence). V was clipped by 1 base and J by 1 base, with 10 bases between them. Original methodology: There were no quality scores in the junction-only immunoSEQ sequences, so filtering differed. Sequencing was performed with immunoSEQ multiplex PCR; in TCRdb, only in-frame clones are kept and a portion is missing. Clone size and the V and J calls come from that table; the DNA yielded D and trimming. Altogether millions of clones are present, 85% to 95% being singletons, with the ten largest covering 0.1% to 0.15%.

The sample consisted of naive CD4+ T cells sorted from blood. Subset indicated: CD45RA+ positively selected. The chain links TRBV30 to TRBJ1-1; D unresolved. The receptor was derived from a man younger than 35 in good health. The CDR3 nucleotides read TGTGCCTGGAGTGACTTGACAAGGAACACTGAAGCTTTCTTT. It specifies CAWSDLTRNTEAFF.